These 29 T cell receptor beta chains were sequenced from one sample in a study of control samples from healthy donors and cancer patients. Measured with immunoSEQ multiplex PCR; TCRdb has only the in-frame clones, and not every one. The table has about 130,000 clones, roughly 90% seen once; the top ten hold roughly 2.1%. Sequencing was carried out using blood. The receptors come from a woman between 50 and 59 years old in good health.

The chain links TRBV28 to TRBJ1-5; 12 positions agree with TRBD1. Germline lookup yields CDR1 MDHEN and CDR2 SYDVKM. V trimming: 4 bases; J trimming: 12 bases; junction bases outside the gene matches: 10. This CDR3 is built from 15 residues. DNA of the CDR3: TGTGCCAGCAGTTCCGGGACAGGGGGCGATTCGGTCCAGCATTTT. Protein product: CASSSGTGGDSVQHF.

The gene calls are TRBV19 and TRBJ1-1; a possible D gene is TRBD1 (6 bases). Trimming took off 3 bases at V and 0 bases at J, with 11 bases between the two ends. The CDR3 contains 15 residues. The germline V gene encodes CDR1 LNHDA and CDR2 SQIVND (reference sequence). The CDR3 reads CASSIGQSMNTEAFF. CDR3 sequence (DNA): TGTGCCAGTAGTATCGGACAGAGTATGAACACTGAAGCTTTCTTT.

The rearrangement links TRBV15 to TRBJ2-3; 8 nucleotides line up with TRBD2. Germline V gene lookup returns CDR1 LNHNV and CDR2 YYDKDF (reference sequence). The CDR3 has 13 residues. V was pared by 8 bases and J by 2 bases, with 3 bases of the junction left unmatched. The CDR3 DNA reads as TGTGCCACCGGGACTAGGGTCACAGATACGCAGTATTTT. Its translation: CATGTRVTDTQYF.

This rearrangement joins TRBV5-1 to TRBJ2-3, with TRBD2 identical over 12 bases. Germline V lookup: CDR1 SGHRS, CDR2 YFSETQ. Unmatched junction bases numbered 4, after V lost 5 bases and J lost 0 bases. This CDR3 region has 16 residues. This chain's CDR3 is CASRVGTSGSTDTQYF. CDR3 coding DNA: TGCGCCAGCAGGGTCGGGACTAGCGGGAGCACAGATACGCAGTATTTT.

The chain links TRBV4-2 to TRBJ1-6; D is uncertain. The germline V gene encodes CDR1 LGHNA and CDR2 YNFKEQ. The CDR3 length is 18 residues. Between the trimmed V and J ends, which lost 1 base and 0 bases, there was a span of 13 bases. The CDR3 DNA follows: TGTGCCAGCAGCCAAGTAGAGCAGGAGAGCTCCTATAATTCACCCCTCCACTTT. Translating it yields CASSQVEQESSYNSPLHF.

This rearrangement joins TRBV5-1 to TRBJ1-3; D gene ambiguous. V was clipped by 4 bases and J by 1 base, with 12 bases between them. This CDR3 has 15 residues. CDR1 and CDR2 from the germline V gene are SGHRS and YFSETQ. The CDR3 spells CASSPDGFSGNTIYF. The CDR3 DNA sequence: TGCGCCAGCAGCCCGGACGGGTTTTCTGGAAACACCATATATTTT.

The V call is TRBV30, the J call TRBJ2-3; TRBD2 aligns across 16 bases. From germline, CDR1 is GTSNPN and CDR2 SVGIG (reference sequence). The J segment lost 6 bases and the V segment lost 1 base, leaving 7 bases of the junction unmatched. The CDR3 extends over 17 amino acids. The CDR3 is CAWSAGLAGGPGDTQYF. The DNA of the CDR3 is TGTGCCTGGAGTGCGGGACTAGCGGGAGGGCCAGGTGATACGCAGTATTTT.

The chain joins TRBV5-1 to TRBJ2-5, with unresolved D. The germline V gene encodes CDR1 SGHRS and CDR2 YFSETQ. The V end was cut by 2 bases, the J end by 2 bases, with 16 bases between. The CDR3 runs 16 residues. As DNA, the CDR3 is TGCGCCAGCAGCTTTACCGGCGTGGGGTCGCAAGAGACCCAGTACTTC. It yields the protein CASSFTGVGSQETQYF. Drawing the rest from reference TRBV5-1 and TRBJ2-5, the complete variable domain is KAGVTQTPRYLIKTRGQQVTLSCSPISGHRSVSWYQQTPGQGLQFLFEYFSETQRNKGNFPGRFSGRQFSNSRSEMNVSTLELGDSALYLCASSFTGVGSQETQYFGPGTRLLVL.

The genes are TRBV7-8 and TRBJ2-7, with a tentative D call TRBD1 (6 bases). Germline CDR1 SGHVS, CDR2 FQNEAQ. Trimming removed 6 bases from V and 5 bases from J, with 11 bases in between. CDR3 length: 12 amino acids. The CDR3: CASRQGIHEQYF. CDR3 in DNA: TGTGCCAGCAGACAGGGAATCCACGAGCAGTACTTC.

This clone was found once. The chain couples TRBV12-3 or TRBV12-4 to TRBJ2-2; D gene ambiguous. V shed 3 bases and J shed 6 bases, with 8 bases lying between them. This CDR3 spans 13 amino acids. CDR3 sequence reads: CASSFSGPGELFF. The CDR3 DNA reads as TGTGCCAGCAGTTTTTCGGGTCCCGGGGAGCTGTTTTTT.

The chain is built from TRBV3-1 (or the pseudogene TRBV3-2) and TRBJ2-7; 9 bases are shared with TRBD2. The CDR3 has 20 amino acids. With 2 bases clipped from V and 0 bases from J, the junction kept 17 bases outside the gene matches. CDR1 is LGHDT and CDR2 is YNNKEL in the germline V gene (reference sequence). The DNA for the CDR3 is TGTGCCAGCAGCCAACCGATGGGGGGCGGGAGGGCCTCCTTCTCCTACGAGCAGTACTTC. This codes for CASSQPMGGGRASFSYEQYF.

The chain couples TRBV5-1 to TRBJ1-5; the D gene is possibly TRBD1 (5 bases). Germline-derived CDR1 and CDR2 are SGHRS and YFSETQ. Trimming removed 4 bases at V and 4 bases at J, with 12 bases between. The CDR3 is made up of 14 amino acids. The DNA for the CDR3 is TGCGCCAGCAGCCCAGACAGTCCAAATCAGCCCCAGCATTTT. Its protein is CASSPDSPNQPQHF.

Here the CDR3 reads CASSLGQETQYF. In DNA form, the CDR3 reads TGTGCCAGCAGCTTAGGACAAGAGACCCAGTACTTC. This chain connects TRBV11-2 to TRBJ2-5; D call uncertain. V lost 1 base to trimming and J lost 2 bases, with 2 bases between them. The CDR3 has 12 residues. Germline assignment: CDR1 SGHAT and CDR2 FQNNGV.

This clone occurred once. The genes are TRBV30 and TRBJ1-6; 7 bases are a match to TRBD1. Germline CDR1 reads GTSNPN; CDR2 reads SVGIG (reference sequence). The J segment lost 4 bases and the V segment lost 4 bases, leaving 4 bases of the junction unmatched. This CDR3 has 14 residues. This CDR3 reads CAWIEGQYNSPLHF. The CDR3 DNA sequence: TGTGCCTGGATCGAGGGACAGTATAATTCACCCCTCCACTTT.

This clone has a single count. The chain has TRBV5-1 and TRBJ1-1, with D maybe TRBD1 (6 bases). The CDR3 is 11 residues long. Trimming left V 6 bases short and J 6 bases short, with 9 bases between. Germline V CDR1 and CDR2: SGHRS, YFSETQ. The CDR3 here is CASTEGAEAFF. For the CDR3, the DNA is TGCGCCAGCACAGAGGGGGCTGAAGCTTTCTTT.

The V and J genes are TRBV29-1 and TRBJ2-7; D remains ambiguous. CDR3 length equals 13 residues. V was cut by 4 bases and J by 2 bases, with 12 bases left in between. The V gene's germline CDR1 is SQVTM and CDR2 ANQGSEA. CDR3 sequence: CSVVAAQAYEQYF. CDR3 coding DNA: TGCAGCGTTGTAGCCGCCCAGGCCTACGAGCAGTACTTC.

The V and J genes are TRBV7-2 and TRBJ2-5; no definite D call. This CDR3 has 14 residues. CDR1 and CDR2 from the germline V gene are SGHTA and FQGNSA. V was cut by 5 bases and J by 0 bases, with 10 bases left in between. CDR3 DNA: TGTGCCAGCAGCCTTGCTTCCTACCAAGAGACCCAGTACTTC. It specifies CASSLASYQETQYF. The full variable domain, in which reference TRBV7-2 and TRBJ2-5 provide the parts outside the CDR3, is GAGVSQSPSNKVTEKGKDVELRCDPISGHTALYWYRQSLGQGLEFLIYFQGNSAPDKSGLPSDRFSAERTGGSVSTLTIQRTQQEDSAVYLCASSLASYQETQYFGPGTRLLVL.

As DNA, the CDR3 is TGTGCCAGCAGTTACTCCTCCAGGCATAACTATGGCTACACCTTC. This sequence encodes CASSYSSRHNYGYTF. J is TRBJ1-2 and V is TRBV6-5, with D unclear. The CDR3 covers 15 residues. The V end was cut by 0 bases, the J end by 1 base, with 9 bases between. Germline-derived CDR1 and CDR2 are MNHEY and SVGAGI.

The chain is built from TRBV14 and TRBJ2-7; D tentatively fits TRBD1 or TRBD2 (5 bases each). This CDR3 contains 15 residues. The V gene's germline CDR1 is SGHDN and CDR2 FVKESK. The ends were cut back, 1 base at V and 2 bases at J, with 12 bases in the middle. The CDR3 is CASSQGPGPTYEQYF. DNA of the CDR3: TGTGCCAGCAGCCAAGGACCGGGACCCACCTACGAGCAGTACTTC. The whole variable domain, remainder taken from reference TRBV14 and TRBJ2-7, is EAGVTQFPSHSVIEKGQTVTLRCDPISGHDNLYWYRRVMGKEIKFLLHFVKESKQDESGMPNNRFLAERTGGTYSTLKVQPAELEDSGVYFCASSQGPGPTYEQYFGPGTRLTVT.

This chain's CDR3 is CASSISREGTEAFF. CDR3 coding DNA: TGTGCCAGTAGTATCTCCAGGGAGGGCACTGAAGCTTTCTTT. The gene calls are TRBV19 and TRBJ1-1; maybe TRBD1 (5 bases). Germline values: CDR1 LNHDA, CDR2 SQIVND (reference sequence). This CDR3 spans 14 amino acids. Trimming removed 3 bases from V and 4 bases from J, with 12 bases in between.

The CDR3: CATGTSGTDTQYF. CDR3 coding DNA: TGTGCCACCGGGACTAGCGGCACAGATACGCAGTATTTT. The chain has TRBV6-4 and TRBJ2-3, with 10 bases aligning to TRBD2. The germline gives CDR1 MRHNA, CDR2 SNTAGT. This CDR3 contains 13 residues. V gave up 10 bases and J gave up 1 base; unmatched junction bases: 2.

The CDR3 reads CASSSDLSSYNEQFF. The CDR3 DNA sequence: TGTGCCAGCAGTAGCGACTTGTCCTCCTACAATGAGCAGTTCTTC. This chain links TRBV6-6 with TRBJ2-1; D is unclear. Trimming pared 5 bases from V and 0 bases from J, leaving 11 bases between. The CDR3 spans 15 residues. From germline, CDR1 is MNHNY and CDR2 SVGAGI (reference sequence).

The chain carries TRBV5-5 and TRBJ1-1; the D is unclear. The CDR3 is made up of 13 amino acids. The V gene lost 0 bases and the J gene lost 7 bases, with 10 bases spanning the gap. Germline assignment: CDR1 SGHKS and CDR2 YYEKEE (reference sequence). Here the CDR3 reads CASSLAVNGEAFF. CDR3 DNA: TGTGCCAGCAGCTTGGCAGTCAACGGTGAAGCTTTCTTT.

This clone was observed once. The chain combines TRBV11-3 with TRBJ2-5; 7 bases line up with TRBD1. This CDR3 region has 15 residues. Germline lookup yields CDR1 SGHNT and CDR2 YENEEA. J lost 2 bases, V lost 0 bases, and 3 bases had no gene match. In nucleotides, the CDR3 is TGTGCCAGCAGCTTAGATGGACAGGAACAAGAGACCCAGTACTTC. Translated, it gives CASSLDGQEQETQYF.

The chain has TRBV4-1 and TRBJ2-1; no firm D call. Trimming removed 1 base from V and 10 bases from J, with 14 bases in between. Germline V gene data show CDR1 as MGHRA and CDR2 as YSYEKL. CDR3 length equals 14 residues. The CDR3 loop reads CASSQAGLSVEQFF. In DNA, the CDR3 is TGCGCCAGCAGCCAAGCTGGCCTATCGGTCGAGCAGTTCTTC.

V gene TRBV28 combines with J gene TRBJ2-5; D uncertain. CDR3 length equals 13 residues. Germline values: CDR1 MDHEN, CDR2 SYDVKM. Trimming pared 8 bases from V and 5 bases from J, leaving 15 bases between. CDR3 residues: CASGLPGWETQYF. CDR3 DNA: TGTGCCAGCGGCCTGCCGGGCTGGGAGACCCAGTACTTC.

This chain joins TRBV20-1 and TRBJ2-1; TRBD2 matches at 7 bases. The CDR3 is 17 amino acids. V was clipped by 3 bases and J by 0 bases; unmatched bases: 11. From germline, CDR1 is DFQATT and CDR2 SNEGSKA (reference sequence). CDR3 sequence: CSASGIAGVISYNEQFF. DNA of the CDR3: TGCAGTGCTAGTGGGATTGCGGGGGTAATCTCCTACAATGAGCAGTTCTTC.

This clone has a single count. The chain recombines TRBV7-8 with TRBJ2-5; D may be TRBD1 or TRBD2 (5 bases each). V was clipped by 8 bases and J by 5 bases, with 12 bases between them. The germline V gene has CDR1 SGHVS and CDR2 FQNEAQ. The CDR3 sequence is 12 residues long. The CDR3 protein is CASGGRRETQYF. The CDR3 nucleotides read TGTGCCAGCGGGGGAAGGAGGGAGACCCAGTACTTC.

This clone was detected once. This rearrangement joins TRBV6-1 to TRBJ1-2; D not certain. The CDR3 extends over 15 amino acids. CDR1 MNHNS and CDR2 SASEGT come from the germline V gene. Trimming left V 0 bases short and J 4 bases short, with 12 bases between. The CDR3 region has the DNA TGTGCCAGCAGTGAAGCCGCGAGTGGAGCCTATGGCTACACCTTC. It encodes CASSEAASGAYGYTF.